These 5 T cell receptor beta chains originate from one sample sequenced in a study of shared clonotypes between healthy human individuals. Measured with immunoSEQ multiplex PCR; TCRdb has only the in-frame clones, and not every one. The sample shows millions of clones, about 95% of them seen only once. Sequences were obtained from naive CD4+ T cells sorted from blood. Subset: CD45RA+ positively selected. Every receptor here comes from a man aged 18 to 30 in good health.

This chain's CDR3 is CAISVANQETQYF. CDR3 nucleotides: TGTGCCATCAGTGTGGCAAATCAGGAGACCCAGTACTTC. J is TRBJ2-5 and V is TRBV10-3; D is unclear. Trimming took 4 bases from V and 5 from J, leaving 11 bases between them. CDR3 length: 13 residues. Germline CDR1 ENHRY, CDR2 SYGVKD.

Concerning this clone: At one of its ends the junction is not consistent with the germline gene, which may arise from a read error. This chain uses TRBV7-7 with TRBJ2-2; D call uncertain. This CDR3 has 13 amino acids. Germline V gives CDR1 SSHAT, CDR2 FNYEAQ (reference sequence). DNA of the CDR3: TGTGCTAGCAGCTCCAACCCGGGCGGGGAGCTGTTTTTT. It yields the protein CASSSNPGGELFF.

This chain uses TRBV7-8 with TRBJ2-5, with D unresolved. CDR1 and CDR2 (germline): SGHVS, FQNEAQ. The CDR3 totals 12 residues. Deletions cut 2 bases from V and 5 bases from J, with 6 bases between. This chain's CDR3 is CASSLPLETQYF. CDR3 DNA: TGTGCCAGCAGCTTACCTCTGGAGACCCAGTACTTC. The complete variable domain, with remaining parts taken from reference TRBV7-8 and TRBJ2-5, reads GAGVSQSPRYKVAKRGQDVALRCDPISGHVSLFWYQQALGQGPEFLTYFQNEAQLDKSGLPSDRFFAERPEGSVSTLKIQRTQQEDSAVYLCASSLPLETQYFGPGTRLLVL.

This clone was counted once. The V and J genes are TRBV11-2 and TRBJ2-5; a possible D gene is TRBD2 (5 bases). This CDR3 has 13 residues. Trimming shortened V by 2 bases and J by 4 bases, and 8 bases separated the two germline ends. Germline CDR1 is SGHAT and CDR2 is FQNNGV. CDR3 sequence reads: CASSLTSGETQYF. The DNA for the CDR3 is TGTGCCAGCAGCTTAACTAGTGGAGAGACCCAGTACTTC. The full variable domain, completed using reference TRBV11-2 and TRBJ2-5, is EAGVAQSPRYKIIEKRQSVAFWCNPISGHATLYWYQQILGQGPKLLIQFQNNGVVDDSQLPKDRFSAERLKGVDSTLKIQPAKLEDSAVYLCASSLTSGETQYFGPGTRLLVL.

A single count supports this clone. The J gene is TRBJ1-6, the V gene TRBV5-4, with 10 nucleotides matching TRBD1. The V segment lost 0 bases and the J segment 10 bases; nucleotides outside the gene matches: 10. Germline CDR1 SGHNT, CDR2 YYREEE (reference sequence). The CDR3 consists of 17 residues. The CDR3 spells CASSLGSRDRGKSPLHF. The CDR3 DNA is TGTGCCAGCAGCTTGGGAAGCCGGGACAGGGGAAAATCACCCCTCCACTTT. Based on the CDR3 plus reference TRBV5-4 and TRBJ1-6, the full variable domain is ETGVTQSPTHLIKTRGQQVTLRCSSQSGHNTVSWYQQALGQGPQFIFQYYREEENGRGNFPPRFSGLQFPNYSSELNVNALELDDSALYLCASSLGSRDRGKSPLHFGNGTRLTVT.